This T cell receptor beta chain was captured in a study of blood T cell repertoires in COVID-19. Turning to the study itself: Acute-phase and convalescent COVID-19 samples originated in the United States, Italy and Spain.

With 10 bases clipped from V and 4 bases from J, the junction kept 9 bases outside the gene matches. The CDR3 contains 13 residues. Germline values: CDR1 MNHNY, CDR2 SVGAGI (reference sequence). Some clones are missing from TCRdb's copy, which holds only in-frame ones; the method was immunoSEQ multiplex PCR. Of roughly 230,000 clones in the sample, 90% are singletons; the top ten hold around 1.9%. The sequencing input was peripheral blood. The sequence was obtained from a woman aged 55-70 years with COVID-19, enrolled during active disease. The chain joins TRBV6-6 to TRBJ1-2, with 7 bases identical to TRBD1. The CDR3 protein is CAIPSRGPYGYTF. CDR3 bases: TGTGCCATCCCAAGTAGGGGGCCCTATGGCTACACCTTC.